The text below deals with one T cell receptor (beta chain). The target antigen is unknown. TCRdb's copy holds only in-frame clones and misses some; the assay was immunoSEQ multiplex PCR. The sample shows tens of thousands of clones, about 91% of them seen only once. These data are taken from a study of PD-1 blockade in classical Hodgkin lymphoma. Study background: A 3 mg/kg intravenous dose of nivolumab was received by patients every 2 weeks. Whole-study results and caveats: Lower baseline TCR diversity was reported for newly diagnosed patients than for healthy donors. By cycle point C4D1, TCR diversity had risen significantly in CD4+ cells (but not CD8+ cells). Causes of the repertoire differences remain undefined, possibly disease activity or prior therapy.

All patients experienced relapse after autologous stem cell transplantation, and brentuximab vedotin exposure was variable. The CDR3 runs to 15 residues. V was trimmed by 1 base and J by 6 bases, leaving 15 bases between them. The germline CDR1 and CDR2 sequences are MGHRA and YSYEKL. The sequence was collected from a human donor with classical Hodgkin lymphoma. This material consisted of peripheral blood mononuclear cells (PBMCs), taken before the second cycle of nivolumab. The V call is TRBV4-1, the J call TRBJ1-2; D is possibly TRBD1 (5 bases). CDR3 amino acids: CASSQVTPGPNGYTF. For the CDR3, the DNA is TGCGCCAGCAGCCAAGTAACCCCAGGGCCAAATGGCTACACCTTC.